Listed here are 19 T cell receptor beta chains from one sample, sequenced in a study of CD8 T cells in ankylosing spondylitis. What these receptors recognize is not known. The study, taken as a whole, reports: A motif of 7 to 9 highly homologous TCR beta variants was seen as apparently characteristic of ankylosing spondylitis blood.

One entry per CDR3 protein, called by TCRdb with MiXCR from the 5' RACE reads. The sample lists approximately 300,000 distinct CDR3 sequences, 8% seen once, with more than 12% in the top ten. The sequenced sample consisted of blood, either unsorted or a sorted T cell fraction (not recorded which). These TCRs come from a male donor with ankylosing spondylitis.

This clonotype was recorded a few times. V and J are TRBV27 and TRBJ2-6; 9 nucleotides line up with TRBD1. The germline gives CDR1 MNHEY, CDR2 SMNVEV (reference sequence). V was clipped by 0 bases and J by 3 bases; unmatched bases: 12. The CDR3 consists of 20 residues. CDR3 DNA: TGTGCCAGCAGTTTATCTTTTATGACAGGGGGATCCTTTGGGGCCAACGTCCTGACTTTC. Translated: CASSLSFMTGGSFGANVLTF.

This clonotype was seen a few times. V is TRBV20-1 and J is TRBJ1-2, with 12 nucleotides matching TRBD1. The ends lost 2 bases at V and 7 bases at J; junction bases unmatched: 5. The CDR3 consists of 14 residues. The germline CDR1 and CDR2 sequences are DFQATT and SNEGSKA (reference sequence). The CDR3 DNA reads TGCAGTGCTAGACAGGGACAGGGGGCCGGTGGCTACACCTTC. Amino acids: CSARQGQGAGGYTF.

This clonotype was observed at least ten times. The rearrangement uses TRBV12-3 or TRBV12-4 and TRBJ2-5; D is ambiguous. V was shortened by 8 bases and J by 5 bases, with 15 bases between the two germline ends. This CDR3 region has 13 residues. The CDR3 DNA sequence: TGTGCCAGCTGTCATGCTGGTGAGGAGACCCAGTACTTC. It translates to CASCHAGEETQYF.

This clonotype was seen more than once but under ten times. V and J are TRBV7-8 and TRBJ2-7; TRBD1 might be the D (6 bases). Trimming cost V 1 base and J 4 bases, with 14 bases left between them. The germline V gene encodes CDR1 SGHVS and CDR2 FQNEAQ. This CDR3 region has 15 residues. CDR3 amino acids: CASSLGPGELYEQYF. In DNA form, the CDR3 reads TGTGCCAGCAGCTTAGGCCCAGGGGAGTTGTACGAGCAGTACTTC.

This clonotype occurred a few times. V is TRBV2 and J is TRBJ1-5; unclear D gene. Germline CDR1 SNHLY, CDR2 FYNNEI. Trimming cost V 7 bases and J 3 bases, with 13 bases left between them. The CDR3 contains 14 residues. The CDR3 nucleotides read TGTGCCAGCATGAAGGACGGAATCAATCAGCCCCAGCATTTT. Translating gives CASMKDGINQPQHF. Full variable domain (outside the CDR3, taken from reference TRBV2 and TRBJ1-5): EPEVTQTPSHQVTQMGQEVILRCVPISNHLYFYWYRQILGQKVEFLVSFYNNEISEKSEIFDDQFSVERPDGSNFTLKIRSTKLEDSAMYFCASMKDGINQPQHFGDGTRLSIL.

This clonotype was seen a handful of times. J is TRBJ2-7 and V is TRBV6-2 or TRBV6-3, with no clear D. V was pared by 6 bases and J by 3 bases, with 12 bases between. There are 13 residues in the CDR3. Germline V gives CDR1 MNHEY, CDR2 SVGEGT. This CDR3 reads CASSNGPVYEQYF. The DNA of the CDR3 is TGTGCCAGCAGCAACGGACCGGTCTACGAGCAGTACTTC.

The chain has TRBV2 and TRBJ2-4, with D possibly being TRBD2 (6 bases). V lost 6 bases and J 7 bases, leaving 13 bases between the germline ends. Looked up from germline, CDR1 is SNHLY and CDR2 is FYNNEI. The CDR3 spans 13 residues. The CDR3 DNA is TGTGCCAGCAGCCCCATGGGGAGGAACATTCAGTACTTC. It translates to CASSPMGRNIQYF.

CDR3 coding DNA: TGCGCCAGCAGCTGGGGGGATGAGAACACTGAAGCTTTCTTT. Amino acid sequence: CASSWGDENTEAFF. The V call is TRBV5-1, the J call TRBJ1-1, with D maybe TRBD1 (5 bases). Germline V gene lookup returns CDR1 SGHRS and CDR2 YFSETQ. The CDR3 runs to 14 residues. Trimming left V 3 bases short and J 1 base short, with 10 bases between. The entire variable domain, with the rest obtained from reference TRBV5-1 and TRBJ1-1, is as follows: KAGVTQTPRYLIKTRGQQVTLSCSPISGHRSVSWYQQTPGQGLQFLFEYFSETQRNKGNFPGRFSGRQFSNSRSEMNVSTLELGDSALYLCASSWGDENTEAFFGQGTRLTVV.

This clonotype has more than one count but fewer than ten. The chain combines TRBV30 with TRBJ2-6, with D unresolved. Trimming pared 4 bases from V and 1 base from J, leaving 5 bases between. Germline values: CDR1 GTSNPN, CDR2 SVGIG (reference sequence). This CDR3 contains 13 residues. CDR3 region: CAWTVSGANVLTF. The CDR3, as DNA: TGTGCCTGGACAGTGTCTGGGGCCAACGTCCTGACTTTC.

This clonotype showed up just a few times. The rearrangement links TRBV11-2 to TRBJ1-2; D may be TRBD1 (5 bases). The CDR3 runs 16 residues. Germline CDR1 is SGHAT and CDR2 is FQNNGV. V was cut by 5 bases and J by 4 bases, with 20 bases left in between. For the CDR3, the DNA is TGTGCCAGCAGCGGCGTCGGGGGGAGGATAGGCTATGGCTACACCTTC. Translated: CASSGVGGRIGYGYTF.

This clonotype occurred many times. The chain carries TRBV5-1 and TRBJ1-1, with D possibly TRBD1 on 6 matching bases. This CDR3 has 11 amino acids. With 7 bases removed from V and 4 bases from J, the gap between germline ends came to 8 bases. Germline V CDR1 and CDR2: SGHRS, YFSETQ. CDR3 sequence: CASGGSTEAFF. In nucleotides, the CDR3 is TGCGCCAGCGGGGGCAGCACTGAAGCTTTCTTT. The entire variable domain, with the rest obtained from reference TRBV5-1 and TRBJ1-1, is as follows: KAGVTQTPRYLIKTRGQQVTLSCSPISGHRSVSWYQQTPGQGLQFLFEYFSETQRNKGNFPGRFSGRQFSNSRSEMNVSTLELGDSALYLCASGGSTEAFFGQGTRLTVV.

This clonotype was seen more than once but under ten times. The chain has TRBV7-2 and TRBJ1-2, with 10 bases identical to TRBD1. The trim removed 7 bases at V and 8 bases at J, leaving 16 bases unmatched. Germline V lookup: CDR1 SGHTA, CDR2 FQGNSA. CDR3 length: 16 amino acids. CDR3 sequence (DNA): TGTGCCAGCACCCTTTCAGTCGACAGGGGGCCGGGCGGCTACACCTTC. This gives the protein CASTLSVDRGPGGYTF.

This clonotype was observed at least ten times. The chain is built from TRBV20-1 and TRBJ2-5; maybe TRBD2 (5 bases). The CDR3 spans 12 residues. Deletions cut 6 bases from V and 3 bases from J, with 11 bases between. Germline V gives CDR1 DFQATT, CDR2 SNEGSKA (reference sequence). The CDR3 sequence is CSAPDYEETQYF. As DNA, the CDR3 is TGCAGTGCCCCTGACTACGAAGAGACCCAGTACTTC.

This clonotype came up many times. The chain combines TRBV20-1 with TRBJ2-1; 8 bases are a match to TRBD2. Germline V gene sequence: CDR1 DFQATT, CDR2 SNEGSKA (reference sequence). The CDR3 loop spans 15 amino acids. V lost 2 bases to trimming and J lost 4 bases; unmatched junction nucleotides: 7. This chain's CDR3 is CSARSSGRAYNEQFF. CDR3 in DNA: TGCAGTGCTAGATCCAGCGGGAGAGCGTACAATGAGCAGTTCTTC.

The CDR3 spells CASSQDYSPANSYEQYF. DNA for the CDR3: TGCGCCAGCAGCCAAGATTACTCCCCGGCGAACTCCTACGAGCAGTACTTC. The chain combines TRBV4-3 with TRBJ2-7; no clear D gene. CDR1 is LGHNA and CDR2 is YSLEER in the germline V gene. V gave up 0 bases and J gave up 0 bases, with 15 bases separating them. There are 17 residues in the CDR3.

V is TRBV7-8 and J is TRBJ2-6; no clear D. V lost 5 bases and J 5 bases, leaving 13 bases between the germline ends. This CDR3 has 15 residues. Germline values: CDR1 SGHVS, CDR2 FQNEAQ. CDR3 in amino acids: CASSNYATWANVLTF. The CDR3 coding sequence is TGTGCCAGCAGCAACTACGCAACCTGGGCCAACGTCCTGACTTTC.

This clonotype was recorded many times. The V call is TRBV7-3, the J call TRBJ2-1; no clear D. Germline assignment: CDR1 SGHTA and CDR2 FQGTGA. Trimming cost V 2 bases and J 6 bases, with 2 bases left between them. This CDR3 comprises 11 residues. CDR3 in DNA: TGTGCCAGCAGCTTATTCAATGAGCAGTTCTTC. It is translated as CASSLFNEQFF.

The chain is built from TRBV5-1 and TRBJ2-7; 13 bases are shared with TRBD2. The CDR3 covers 16 residues. Germline V gene data show CDR1 as SGHRS and CDR2 as YFSETQ. V lost 4 bases, J lost 4 bases, and 8 bases stayed unmatched. CDR3 nucleotides: TGCGCCAGCAGCAGAGGACTAGCGGGAGACTCTTACGAGCAGTACTTC. Its protein is CASSRGLAGDSYEQYF.

This clonotype showed up many times. The rearrangement links TRBV29-1 to TRBJ2-1; D is ambiguous. Trimming took 4 bases from V and 0 from J, leaving 7 bases between them. Germline assignment: CDR1 SQVTM and CDR2 ANQGSEA. This CDR3 has 13 amino acids. The DNA for the CDR3 is TGCAGCGTTGGCACGGTCTCCTACAATGAGCAGTTCTTC. Protein product: CSVGTVSYNEQFF.